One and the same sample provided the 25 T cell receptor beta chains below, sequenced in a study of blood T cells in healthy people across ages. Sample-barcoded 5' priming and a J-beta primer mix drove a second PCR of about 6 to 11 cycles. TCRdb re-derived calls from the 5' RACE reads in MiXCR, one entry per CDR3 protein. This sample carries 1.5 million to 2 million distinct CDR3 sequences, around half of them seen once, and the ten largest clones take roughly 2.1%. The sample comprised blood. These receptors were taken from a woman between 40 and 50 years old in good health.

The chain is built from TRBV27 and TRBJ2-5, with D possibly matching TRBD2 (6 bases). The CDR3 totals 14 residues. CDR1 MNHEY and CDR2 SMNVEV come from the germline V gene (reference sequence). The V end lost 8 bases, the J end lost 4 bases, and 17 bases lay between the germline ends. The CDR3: CASRSLGGSETQYF. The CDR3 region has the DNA TGTGCCAGCCGGAGCCTCGGAGGGTCAGAGACCCAGTACTTC.

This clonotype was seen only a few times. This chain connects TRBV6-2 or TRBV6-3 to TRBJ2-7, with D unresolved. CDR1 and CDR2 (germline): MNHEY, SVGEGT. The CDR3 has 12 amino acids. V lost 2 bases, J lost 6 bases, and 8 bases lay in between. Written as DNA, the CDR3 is TGTGCCAGCAGTTACCCCGTCGTCGAGCAGTACTTC. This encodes CASSYPVVEQYF.

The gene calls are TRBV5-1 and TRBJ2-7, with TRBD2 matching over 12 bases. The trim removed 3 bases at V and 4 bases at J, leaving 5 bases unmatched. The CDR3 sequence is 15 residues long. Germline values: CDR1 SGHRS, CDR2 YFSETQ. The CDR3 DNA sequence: TGCGCCAGCAGCTCTAGCGGGAGGGCCTTGTACGAGCAGTACTTC. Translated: CASSSSGRALYEQYF.

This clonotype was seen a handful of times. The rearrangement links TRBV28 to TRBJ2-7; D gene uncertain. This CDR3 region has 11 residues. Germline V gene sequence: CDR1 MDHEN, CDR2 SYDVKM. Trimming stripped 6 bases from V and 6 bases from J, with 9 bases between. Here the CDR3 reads CASSAASEQYF. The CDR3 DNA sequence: TGTGCCAGCAGCGCCGCAAGCGAGCAGTACTTC.

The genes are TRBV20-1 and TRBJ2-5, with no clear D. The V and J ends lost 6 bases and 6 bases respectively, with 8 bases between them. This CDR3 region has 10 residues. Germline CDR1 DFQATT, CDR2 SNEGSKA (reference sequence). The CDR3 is CSAQRQTQYF. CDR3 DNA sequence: TGCAGTGCCCAGAGGCAGACCCAGTACTTC.

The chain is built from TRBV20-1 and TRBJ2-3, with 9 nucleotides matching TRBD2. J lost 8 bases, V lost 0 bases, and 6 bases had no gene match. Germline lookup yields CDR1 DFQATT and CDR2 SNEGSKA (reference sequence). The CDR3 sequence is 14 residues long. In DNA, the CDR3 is TGCAGTGCTAGAGATCCTTCGACTAGCGGTACGCAGTATTTT. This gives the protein CSARDPSTSGTQYF.

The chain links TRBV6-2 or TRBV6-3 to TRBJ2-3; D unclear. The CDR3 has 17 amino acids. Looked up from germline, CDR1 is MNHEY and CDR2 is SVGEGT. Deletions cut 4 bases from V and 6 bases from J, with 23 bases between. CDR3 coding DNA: TGTGCCAGCAGTTCTATCCCCGACTCAACTACGCCCGATACGCAGTATTTT. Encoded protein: CASSSIPDSTTPDTQYF.

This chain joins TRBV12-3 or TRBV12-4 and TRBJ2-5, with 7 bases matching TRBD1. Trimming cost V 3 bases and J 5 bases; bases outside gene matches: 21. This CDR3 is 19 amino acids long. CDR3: CASSLRQGGSSTLRETQYF. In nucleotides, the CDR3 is TGTGCCAGCAGTTTGCGACAGGGCGGTTCATCCACACTCAGGGAGACCCAGTACTTC.

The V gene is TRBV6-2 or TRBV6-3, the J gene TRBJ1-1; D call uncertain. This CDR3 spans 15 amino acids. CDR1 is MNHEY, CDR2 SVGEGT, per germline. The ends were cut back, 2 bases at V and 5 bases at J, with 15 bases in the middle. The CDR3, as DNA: TGTGCCAGCAGTTACGAGTTGGCTGCGAGGACTGAAGCTTTCTTT. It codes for CASSYELAARTEAFF.

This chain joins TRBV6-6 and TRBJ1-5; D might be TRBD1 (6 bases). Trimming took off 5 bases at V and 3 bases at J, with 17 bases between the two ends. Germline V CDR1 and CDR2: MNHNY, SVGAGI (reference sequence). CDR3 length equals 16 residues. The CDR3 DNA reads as TGTGCCAGCAGTCCCTCCGCAGGGGTGAACAATCAGCCCCAGCATTTT. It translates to CASSPSAGVNNQPQHF.

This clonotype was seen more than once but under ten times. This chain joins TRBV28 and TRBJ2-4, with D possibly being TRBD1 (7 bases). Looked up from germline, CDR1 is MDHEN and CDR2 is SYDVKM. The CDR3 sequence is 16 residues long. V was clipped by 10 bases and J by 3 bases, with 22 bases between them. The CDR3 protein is CATMEGAGVGKNIQYF. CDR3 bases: TGTGCCACCATGGAGGGGGCTGGTGTCGGCAAAAACATTCAGTACTTC. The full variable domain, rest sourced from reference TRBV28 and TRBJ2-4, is DVKVTQSSRYLVKRTGEKVFLECVQDMDHENMFWYRQDPGLGLRLIYFSYDVKMKEKGDIPEGYSVSREKKERFSLILESASTNQTSMYLCATMEGAGVGKNIQYFGAGTRLSVL.

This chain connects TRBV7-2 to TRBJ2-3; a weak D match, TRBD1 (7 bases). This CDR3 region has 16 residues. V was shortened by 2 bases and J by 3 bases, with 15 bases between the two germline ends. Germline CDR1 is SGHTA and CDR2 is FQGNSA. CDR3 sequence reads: CASSLPAAGGTDTQYF. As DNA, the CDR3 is TGTGCCAGCAGCTTACCGGCGGCAGGGGGGACAGATACGCAGTATTTT.

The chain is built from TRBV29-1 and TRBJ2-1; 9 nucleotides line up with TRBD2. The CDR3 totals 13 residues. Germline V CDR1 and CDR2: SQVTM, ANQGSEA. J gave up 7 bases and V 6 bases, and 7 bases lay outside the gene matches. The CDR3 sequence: CSVDGTSWNEQFF. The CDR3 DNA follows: TGCAGCGTGGACGGGACTAGCTGGAATGAGCAGTTCTTC.

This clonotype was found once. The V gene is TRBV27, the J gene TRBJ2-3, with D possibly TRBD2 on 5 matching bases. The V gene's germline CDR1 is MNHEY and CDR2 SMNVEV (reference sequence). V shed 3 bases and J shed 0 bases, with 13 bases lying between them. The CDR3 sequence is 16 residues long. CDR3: CASSFESVASTDTQYF. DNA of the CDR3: TGTGCCAGCAGTTTTGAATCGGTAGCGAGCACAGATACGCAGTATTTT.

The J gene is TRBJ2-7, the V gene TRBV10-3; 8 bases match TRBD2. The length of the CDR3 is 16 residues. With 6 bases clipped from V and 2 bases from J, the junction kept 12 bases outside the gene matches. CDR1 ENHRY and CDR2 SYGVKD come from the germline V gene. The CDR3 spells CAIRAGAALSPYEQYF. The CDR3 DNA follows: TGTGCCATCAGAGCGGGGGCTGCATTATCCCCCTACGAGCAGTACTTC.

In DNA, the CDR3 is TGTGCCAGTTACACCTACAATGAGCAGTACTTC. It encodes CASYTYNEQYF. The V and J genes are TRBV2 and TRBJ2-5; D uncertain. CDR1 is SNHLY, CDR2 FYNNEI, per germline. This CDR3 region has 11 residues. Trimming removed 9 bases from V and 11 bases from J, with 16 bases in between.

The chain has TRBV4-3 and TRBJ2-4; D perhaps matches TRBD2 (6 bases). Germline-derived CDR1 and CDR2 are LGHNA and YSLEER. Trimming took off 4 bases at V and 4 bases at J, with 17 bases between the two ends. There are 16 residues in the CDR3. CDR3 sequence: CASSPTTGTLKNIQYF. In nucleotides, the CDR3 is TGCGCCAGCAGCCCGACGACCGGGACTCTTAAAAACATTCAGTACTTC.

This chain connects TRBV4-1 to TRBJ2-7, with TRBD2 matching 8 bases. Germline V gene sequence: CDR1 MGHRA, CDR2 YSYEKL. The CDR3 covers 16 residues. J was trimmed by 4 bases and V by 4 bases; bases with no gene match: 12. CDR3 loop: CASSREGNGGAYEQYF. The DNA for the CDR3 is TGCGCCAGCAGCCGAGAAGGCAACGGGGGGGCATACGAGCAGTACTTC.

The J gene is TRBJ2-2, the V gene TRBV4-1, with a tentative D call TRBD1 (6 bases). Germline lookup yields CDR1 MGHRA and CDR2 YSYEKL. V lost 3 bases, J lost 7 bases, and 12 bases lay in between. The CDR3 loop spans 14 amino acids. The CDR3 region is CASSHLTGSGELFF. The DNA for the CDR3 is TGCGCCAGCAGCCATCTGACAGGCAGCGGGGAGCTGTTTTTT.

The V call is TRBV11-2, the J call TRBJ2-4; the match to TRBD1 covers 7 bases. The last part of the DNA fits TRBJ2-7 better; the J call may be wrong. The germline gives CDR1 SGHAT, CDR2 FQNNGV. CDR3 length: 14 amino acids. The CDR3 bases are TGTGCCAGCAGCATTAGGACAGGATTATACGAGCAGTACTTC. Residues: CASSIRTGLYEQYF.

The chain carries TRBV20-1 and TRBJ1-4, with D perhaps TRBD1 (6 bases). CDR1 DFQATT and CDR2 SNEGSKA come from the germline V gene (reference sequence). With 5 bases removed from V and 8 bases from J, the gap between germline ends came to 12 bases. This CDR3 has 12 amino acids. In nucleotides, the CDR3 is TGCAGTGCTCAGGGGTGGAAAGAAAAACTGTTTTTT. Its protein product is CSAQGWKEKLFF.

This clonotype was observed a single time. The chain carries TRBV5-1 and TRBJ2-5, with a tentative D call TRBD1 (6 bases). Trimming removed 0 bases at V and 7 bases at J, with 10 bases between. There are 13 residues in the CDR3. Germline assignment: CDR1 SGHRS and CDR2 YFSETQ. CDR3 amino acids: CASSLDRVRTQYF. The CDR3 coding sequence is TGCGCCAGCAGCTTGGACAGGGTGAGGACCCAGTACTTC. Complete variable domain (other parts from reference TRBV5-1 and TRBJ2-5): KAGVTQTPRYLIKTRGQQVTLSCSPISGHRSVSWYQQTPGQGLQFLFEYFSETQRNKGNFPGRFSGRQFSNSRSEMNVSTLELGDSALYLCASSLDRVRTQYFGPGTRLLVL.

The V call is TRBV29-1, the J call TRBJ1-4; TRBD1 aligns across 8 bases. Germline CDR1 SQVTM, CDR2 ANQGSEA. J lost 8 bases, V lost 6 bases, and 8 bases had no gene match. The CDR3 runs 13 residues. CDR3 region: CSVRQGFGEKLFF. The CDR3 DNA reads TGCAGCGTACGACAGGGGTTTGGGGAAAAACTGTTTTTT.

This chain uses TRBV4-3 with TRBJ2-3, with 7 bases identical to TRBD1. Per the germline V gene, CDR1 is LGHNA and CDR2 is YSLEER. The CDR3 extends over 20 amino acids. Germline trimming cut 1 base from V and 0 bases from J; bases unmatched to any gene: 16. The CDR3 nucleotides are TGCGCCAGCAGCCAAGTTCCCCTCGAGGGGGCCCTTTCTAGCACAGATACGCAGTATTTT. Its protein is CASSQVPLEGALSSTDTQYF.

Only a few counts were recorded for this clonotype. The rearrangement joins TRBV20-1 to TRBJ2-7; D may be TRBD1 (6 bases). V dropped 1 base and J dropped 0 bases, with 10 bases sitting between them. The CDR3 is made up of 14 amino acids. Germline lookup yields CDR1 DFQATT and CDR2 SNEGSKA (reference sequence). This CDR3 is CSARVTGLSYEQYF. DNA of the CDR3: TGCAGTGCTAGAGTGACAGGACTCTCCTACGAGCAGTACTTC.